This T cell receptor beta chain came from a study of blood T cell repertoires in COVID-19. The V end lost 4 bases, the J end lost 4 bases, and 20 bases lay between the germline ends. CDR3 length: 16 residues. Per germline, CDR1 GTSNPN and CDR2 SVGIG (reference sequence). The table came from immunoSEQ multiplex PCR; TCRdb's copy has only in-frame clones and leaves some out. In the table there are about 500,000 clones, 89% of which are singletons. The clonotype originates from a man between 18 and 35 years old with COVID-19, enrolled during active disease. Specimen: peripheral blood. V gene TRBV30 combines with J gene TRBJ1-3; D possibly corresponds to TRBD1 (6 bases). The CDR3 DNA reads TGTGCCTGGACAGGAGGCCTGGGGGCAGGGGGAAACACCATATATTTT. Translating it yields CAWTGGLGAGGNTIYF. Looking up the rest from reference TRBV30 and TRBJ1-3 gives the full variable domain: SQTIHQWPATLVQPVGSPLSLECTVEGTSNPNLYWYRQAAGRGLQLLFYSVGIGQISSEVPQNLSASRPQDRQFILSSKKLLLSDSGFYLCAWTGGLGAGGNTIYFGEGSWLTVV.